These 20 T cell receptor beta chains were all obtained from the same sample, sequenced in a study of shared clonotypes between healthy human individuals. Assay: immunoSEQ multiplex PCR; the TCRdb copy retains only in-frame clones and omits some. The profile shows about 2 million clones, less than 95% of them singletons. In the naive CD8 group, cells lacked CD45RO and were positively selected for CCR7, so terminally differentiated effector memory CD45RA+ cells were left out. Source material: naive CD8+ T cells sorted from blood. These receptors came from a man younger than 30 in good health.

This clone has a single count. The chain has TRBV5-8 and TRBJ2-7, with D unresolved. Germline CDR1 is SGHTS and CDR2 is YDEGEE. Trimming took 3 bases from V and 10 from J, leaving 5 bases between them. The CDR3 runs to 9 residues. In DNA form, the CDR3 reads TGTGCCAGCAGCTCCAGCCAGTACTTC. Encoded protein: CASSSSQYF. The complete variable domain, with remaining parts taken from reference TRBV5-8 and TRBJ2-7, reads EAGVTQSPTHLIKTRGQQATLRCSPISGHTSVYWYQQALGLGLQFLLWYDEGEERNRGNFPPRFSGRQFPNYSSELNVNALELEDSALYLCASSSSQYFGPGTRLTVT.

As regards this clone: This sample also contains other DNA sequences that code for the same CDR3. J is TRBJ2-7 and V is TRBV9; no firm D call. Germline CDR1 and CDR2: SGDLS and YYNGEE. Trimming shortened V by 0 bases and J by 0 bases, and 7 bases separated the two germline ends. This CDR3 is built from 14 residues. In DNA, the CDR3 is TGTGCCAGCAGCGTAGGTGGGGACTCCTACGAGCAGTACTTC. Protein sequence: CASSVGGDSYEQYF.

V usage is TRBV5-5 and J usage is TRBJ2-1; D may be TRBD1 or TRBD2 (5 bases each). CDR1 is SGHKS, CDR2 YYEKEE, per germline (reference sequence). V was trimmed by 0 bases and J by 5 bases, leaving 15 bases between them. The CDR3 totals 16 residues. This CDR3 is CASSLEVPGTDNEQFF. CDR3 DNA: TGTGCCAGCAGCTTGGAAGTGCCCGGGACGGACAATGAGCAGTTCTTC.

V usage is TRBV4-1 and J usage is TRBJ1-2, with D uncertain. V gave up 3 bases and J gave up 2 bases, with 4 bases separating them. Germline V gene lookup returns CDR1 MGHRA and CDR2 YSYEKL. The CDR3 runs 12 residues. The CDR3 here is CASSHLNYGYTF. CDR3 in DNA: TGCGCCAGCAGCCATCTCAACTATGGCTACACCTTC.

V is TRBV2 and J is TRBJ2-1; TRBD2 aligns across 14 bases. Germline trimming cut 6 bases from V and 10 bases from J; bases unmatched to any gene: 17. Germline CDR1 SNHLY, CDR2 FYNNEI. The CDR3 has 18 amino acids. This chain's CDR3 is CASRERVGTSGRWFEQFF. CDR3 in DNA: TGTGCCAGCAGGGAGAGGGTTGGGACTAGCGGGAGATGGTTCGAGCAGTTCTTC.

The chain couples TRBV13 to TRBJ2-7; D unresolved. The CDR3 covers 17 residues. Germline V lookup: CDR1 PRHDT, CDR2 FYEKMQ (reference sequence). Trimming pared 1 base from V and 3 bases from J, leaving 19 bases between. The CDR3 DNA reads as TGTGCCAGCAGCTTAGATAGAGGCAGCCAAATCCTCTACGAGCAGTACTTC. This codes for CASSLDRGSQILYEQYF.

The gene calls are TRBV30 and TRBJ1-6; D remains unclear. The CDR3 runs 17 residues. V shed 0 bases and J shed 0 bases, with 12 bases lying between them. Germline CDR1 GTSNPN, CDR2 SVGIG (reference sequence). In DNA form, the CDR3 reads TGTGCCTGGAGTGTCGATCTGGGCGGCTCCTATAATTCACCCCTCCACTTT. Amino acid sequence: CAWSVDLGGSYNSPLHF.

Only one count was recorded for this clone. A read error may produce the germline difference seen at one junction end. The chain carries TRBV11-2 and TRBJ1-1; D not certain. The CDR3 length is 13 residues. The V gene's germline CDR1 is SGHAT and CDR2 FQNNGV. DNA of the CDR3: TGTGCCAGCAGAGAGGGTCCGAACCCTGAAGCTTTCTTT. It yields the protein CASREGPNPEAFF.

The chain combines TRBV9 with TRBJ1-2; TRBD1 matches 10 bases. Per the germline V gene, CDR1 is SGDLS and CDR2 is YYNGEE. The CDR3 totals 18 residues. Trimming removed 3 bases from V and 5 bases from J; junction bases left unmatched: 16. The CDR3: CASSGTITGRDRGYGYTF. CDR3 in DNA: TGTGCCAGCAGCGGCACGATAACGGGCCGGGACAGGGGATATGGCTACACCTTC.

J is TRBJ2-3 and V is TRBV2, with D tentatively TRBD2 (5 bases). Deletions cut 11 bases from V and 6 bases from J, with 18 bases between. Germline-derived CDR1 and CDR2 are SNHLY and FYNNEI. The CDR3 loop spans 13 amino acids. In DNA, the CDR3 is TGTGCCGGCTCTCGTCGGGGTGGTGATACGCAGTATTTT. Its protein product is CAGSRRGGDTQYF.

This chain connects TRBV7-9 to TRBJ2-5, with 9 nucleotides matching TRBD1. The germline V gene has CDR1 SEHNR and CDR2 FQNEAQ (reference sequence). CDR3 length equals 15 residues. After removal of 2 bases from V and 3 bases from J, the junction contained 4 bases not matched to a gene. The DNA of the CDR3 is TGTGCCAGCAGCTTACTTAGGACAGGGGAAGAGACCCAGTACTTC. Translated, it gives CASSLLRTGEETQYF. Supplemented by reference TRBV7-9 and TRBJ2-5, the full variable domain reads DTGVSQNPRHKITKRGQNVTFRCDPISEHNRLYWYRQTLGQGPEFLTYFQNEAQLEKSRLLSDRFSAERPKGSFSTLEIQRTEQGDSAMYLCASSLLRTGEETQYFGPGTRLLVL.

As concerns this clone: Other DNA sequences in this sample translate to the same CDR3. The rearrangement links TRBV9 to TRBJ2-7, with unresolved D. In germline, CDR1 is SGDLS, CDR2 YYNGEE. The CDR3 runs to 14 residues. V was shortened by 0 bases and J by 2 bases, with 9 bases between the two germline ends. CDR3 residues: CASSVGGSTYEQYF. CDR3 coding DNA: TGTGCCAGCAGCGTAGGCGGATCAACCTACGAGCAGTACTTC.

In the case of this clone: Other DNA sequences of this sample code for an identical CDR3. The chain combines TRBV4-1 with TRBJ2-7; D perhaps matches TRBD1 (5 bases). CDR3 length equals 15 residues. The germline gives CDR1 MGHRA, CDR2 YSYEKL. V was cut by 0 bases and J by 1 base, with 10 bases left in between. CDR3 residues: CASSQEAAGSYEQYF. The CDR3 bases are TGCGCCAGCAGCCAAGAGGCGGCAGGGTCCTACGAGCAGTACTTC.

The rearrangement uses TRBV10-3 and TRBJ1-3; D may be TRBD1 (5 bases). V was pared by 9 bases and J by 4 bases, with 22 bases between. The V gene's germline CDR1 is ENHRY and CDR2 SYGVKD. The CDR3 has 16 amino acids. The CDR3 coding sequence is TGTGCCATTGGGGGAGGTTGGGGAACGGAAGGAAACACCATATATTTT. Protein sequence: CAIGGGWGTEGNTIYF.

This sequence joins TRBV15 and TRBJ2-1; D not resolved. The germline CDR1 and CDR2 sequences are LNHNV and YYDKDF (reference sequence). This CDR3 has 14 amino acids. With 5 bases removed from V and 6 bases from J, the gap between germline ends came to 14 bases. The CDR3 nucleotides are TGTGCCACCAGCGTACCAGACACGGGCAATGAGCAGTTCTTC. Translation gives CATSVPDTGNEQFF.

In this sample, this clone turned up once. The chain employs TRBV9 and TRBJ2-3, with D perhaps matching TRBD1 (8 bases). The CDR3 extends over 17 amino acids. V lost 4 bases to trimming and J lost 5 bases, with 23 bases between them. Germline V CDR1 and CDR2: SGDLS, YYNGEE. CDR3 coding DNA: TGTGCCAGCAGCCCTACAGGGGGGAGAGGGAGGGAAGATACGCAGTATTTT. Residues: CASSPTGGRGREDTQYF.

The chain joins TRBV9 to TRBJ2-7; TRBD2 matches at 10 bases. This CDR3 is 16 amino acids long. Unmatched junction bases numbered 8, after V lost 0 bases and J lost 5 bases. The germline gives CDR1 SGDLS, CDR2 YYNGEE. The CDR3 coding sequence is TGTGCCAGCAGCGTAGGATTGTCTAGCGGGAGTCACGAGCAGTACTTC. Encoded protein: CASSVGLSSGSHEQYF.

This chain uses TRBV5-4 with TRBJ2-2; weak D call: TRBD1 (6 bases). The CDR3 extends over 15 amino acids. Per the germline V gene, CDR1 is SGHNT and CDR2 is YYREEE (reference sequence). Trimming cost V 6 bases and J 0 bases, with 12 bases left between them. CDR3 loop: CASNRQAANTGELFF. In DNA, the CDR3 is TGTGCCAGCAACCGACAGGCTGCGAACACCGGGGAGCTGTTTTTT.

The CDR3 DNA reads TGTGCCAGCAGCCCAGGATCAGGGCCAGGAAACACCATATATTTT. Translating gives CASSPGSGPGNTIYF. This chain joins TRBV9 and TRBJ1-3; maybe TRBD1 (5 bases). Per germline, CDR1 SGDLS and CDR2 YYNGEE. The CDR3 contains 15 residues. V dropped 4 bases and J dropped 4 bases, with 15 bases sitting between them.

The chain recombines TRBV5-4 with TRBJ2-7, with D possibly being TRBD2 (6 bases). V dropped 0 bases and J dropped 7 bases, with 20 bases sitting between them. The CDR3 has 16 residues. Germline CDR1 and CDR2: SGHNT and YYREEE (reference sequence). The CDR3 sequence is CASSLGPGSAVGEQYF. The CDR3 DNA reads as TGTGCCAGCAGCTTGGGGCCCGGGAGCGCTGTTGGGGAGCAGTACTTC.